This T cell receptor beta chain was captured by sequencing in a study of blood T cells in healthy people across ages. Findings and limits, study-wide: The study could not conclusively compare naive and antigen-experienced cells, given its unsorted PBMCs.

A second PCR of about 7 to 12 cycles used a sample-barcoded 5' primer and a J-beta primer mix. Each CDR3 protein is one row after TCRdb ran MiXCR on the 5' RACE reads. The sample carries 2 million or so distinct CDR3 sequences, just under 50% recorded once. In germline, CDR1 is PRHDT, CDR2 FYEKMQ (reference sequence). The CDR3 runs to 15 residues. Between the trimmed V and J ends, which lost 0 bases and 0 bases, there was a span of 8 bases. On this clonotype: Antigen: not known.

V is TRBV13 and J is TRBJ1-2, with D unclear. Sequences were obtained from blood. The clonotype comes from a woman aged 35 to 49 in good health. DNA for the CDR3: TGTGCCAGCAGCTTAGGAGCCAAAGCTAACTATGGCTACACCTTC. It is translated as CASSLGAKANYGYTF.